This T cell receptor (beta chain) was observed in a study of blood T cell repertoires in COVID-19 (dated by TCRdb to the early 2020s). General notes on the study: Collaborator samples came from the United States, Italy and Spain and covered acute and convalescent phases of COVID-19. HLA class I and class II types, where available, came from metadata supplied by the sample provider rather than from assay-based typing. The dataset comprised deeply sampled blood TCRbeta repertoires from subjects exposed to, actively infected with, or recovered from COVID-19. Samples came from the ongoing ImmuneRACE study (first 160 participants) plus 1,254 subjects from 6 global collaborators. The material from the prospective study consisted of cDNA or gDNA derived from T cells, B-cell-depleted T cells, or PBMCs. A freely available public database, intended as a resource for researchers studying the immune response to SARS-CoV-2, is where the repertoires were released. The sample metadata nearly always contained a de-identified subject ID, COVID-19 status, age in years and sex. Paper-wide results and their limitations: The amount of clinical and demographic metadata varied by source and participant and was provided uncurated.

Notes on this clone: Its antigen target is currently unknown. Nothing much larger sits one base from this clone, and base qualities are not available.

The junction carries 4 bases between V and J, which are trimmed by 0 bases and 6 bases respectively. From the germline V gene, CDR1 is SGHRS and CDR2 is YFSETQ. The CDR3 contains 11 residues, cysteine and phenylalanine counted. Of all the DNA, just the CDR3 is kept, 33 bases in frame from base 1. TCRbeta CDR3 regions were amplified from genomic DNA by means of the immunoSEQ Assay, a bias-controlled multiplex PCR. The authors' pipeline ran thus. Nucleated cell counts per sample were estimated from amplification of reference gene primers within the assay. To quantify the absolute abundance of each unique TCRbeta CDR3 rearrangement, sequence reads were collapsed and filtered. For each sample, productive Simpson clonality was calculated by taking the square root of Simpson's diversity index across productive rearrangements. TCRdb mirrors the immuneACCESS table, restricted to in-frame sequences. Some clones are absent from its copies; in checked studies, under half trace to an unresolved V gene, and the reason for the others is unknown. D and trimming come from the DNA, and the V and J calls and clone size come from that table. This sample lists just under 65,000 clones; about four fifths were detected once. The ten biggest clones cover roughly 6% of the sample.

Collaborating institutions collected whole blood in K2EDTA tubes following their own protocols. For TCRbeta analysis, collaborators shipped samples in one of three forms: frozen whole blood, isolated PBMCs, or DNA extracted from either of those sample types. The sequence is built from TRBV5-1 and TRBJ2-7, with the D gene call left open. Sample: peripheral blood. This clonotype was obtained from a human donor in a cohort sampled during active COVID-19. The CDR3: CASSLGPEQYF. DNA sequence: TGCGCCAGCAGCTTGGGGCCCGAGCAGTACTTC.